This TCR beta chain came from a study of blood T cell repertoires in COVID-19. Profiling relied on immunoSEQ multiplex PCR, and the TCRdb table lists in-frame clones only, not all of them. The sample includes 200,000 to 250,000 clones, 80% to 90% of them seen just once. This CDR3 region has 12 residues. V was pared by 6 bases and J by 2 bases, with 11 bases between. CDR1 is SQVTM, CDR2 ANQGSEA, per germline. The sample taken for sequencing was PBMCs or T cells enriched from blood (not recorded which). The clonotype originates from a woman in her thirties or forties with acute COVID-19. The chain couples TRBV29-1 to TRBJ2-7, with D perhaps matching TRBD2 (5 bases). The DNA for the CDR3 is TGCAGCGTGGCATCCGGGACCTACGAGCAGTACTTC. Its translation is CSVASGTYEQYF.